This T cell receptor (beta chain) was profiled in a study of T cell clonality in common variable immunodeficiency. This clone was detected many times. What it binds is unknown. The sequenced fragment ends 3 residues before the CDR3 boundary, so the rest is inferred from the germline J gene. General study findings and limits: In common variable immunodeficiency, TCR beta chains reportedly carried fewer deletions and N-nucleotide insertions.

Only in-frame clones appear in the TCRdb table, and some are missing; sequencing was by immunoSEQ multiplex PCR. Altogether 5,700 or so clones were found in the sample, and no singletons occur. CVID meant reduced serum IgG, IgA and/or IgM plus specific antibody deficiency. Most patients and controls had Caucasian heritage. CDR3 length: 11 amino acids. Trimming took 4 bases from V and 2 from J, leaving 3 bases between them. Germline V gene lookup returns CDR1 PRHDT and CDR2 FYEKMQ (reference sequence). This sequence originates from a human donor with common variable immunodeficiency. The genes are TRBV13 and TRBJ2-7; D is unresolved. Source material: peripheral blood mononuclear cells. CDR3 amino acids: CASSSTYEQYF. The part of the CDR3 DNA that was read is TGTGCCAGCAGCTCAACCTACGAG.